This T cell receptor beta chain was captured by sequencing in a study of blood T cell repertoires in COVID-19. Clones were read by immunoSEQ multiplex PCR, and TCRdb kept only the in-frame ones, dropping some. This sample yields roughly 300,000 clones, of which approximately 86% are seen a single time; 9% to 9.5% belongs to the top ten. From germline, CDR1 is SGHNT and CDR2 YYREEE (reference sequence). The CDR3 runs to 17 residues. J gave up 0 bases and V 1 base, and 8 bases lay outside the gene matches. The sequenced material came from peripheral blood. This receptor was identified in a man between 18 and 35 years old with active or convalescent COVID-19. The chain uses TRBV5-4 and TRBJ2-3, with 7 positions matching TRBD2. The CDR3 loop reads CASSLSLGGRSTDTQYF. The CDR3 DNA reads as TGTGCCAGCAGCTTGTCCCTGGGGGGGAGGAGCACAGATACGCAGTATTTT.